Reported below is one TCR beta chain. Its antigen remains undetermined. No much larger clonotype is one base removed from it; base qualities were not supplied. The data belong to a study of identical twins listed by TCRdb under 2016. Study-level background: TCR alpha and beta repertoires from monozygotic twins, unrelated adults of various ages and cord blood were deep-sequenced to test whether fetal clonotypes persist. To rule out contamination, the twin experiments were replicated at different times with different library preparation protocols.

All donors were healthy Caucasians. The twin cohort consisted of three pairs of female monozygotic twins, all aged roughly 18 to 30 years. CD4+ and CD8+ T cell populations were isolated with positive isolation kits from Invitrogen. Here is what the overall study found, with its caveats: In monozygotic twins, out-of-frame TCR alpha sharing was systematically underestimated by recombination models, although the models agreed with sharing between unrelated individuals. Out-of-frame TCR alpha sequences shared between twins showed an excess of low generation-probability sequences compared with coincidental sharing between unrelated individuals. Because the same donors could not be followed over many years, conclusions were based on cross-sectional statistical analysis. Fewer insertions were carried by abundant cord blood beta clonotypes, a similar but weaker trend appeared in young adult naive repertoires, and no such trend appeared in memory repertoires. Zero-insertion analyses could be partly confounded by invariant T cells such as MAIT and iNKT, although diverse VJ usage argued against such confounding for most clonotypes. Excess twin sharing in beta out-of-frame sequences was weaker because fewer shared sequences lowered the signal-to-noise ratio.

The library was generated by 5' RACE. TCRdb shows the sequencer as Illumina HiSeq 2000. A universal primer binding site was introduced by template switching, and a unique molecular identifier was present in the final cDNA, enabling accurate counting of TCR cDNA molecules. First-strand cDNA for TCR alpha and beta chains was synthesized from specific primers in the conserved constant-segment region. To control for contamination, every cDNA library was double barcoded, receiving both a SMART-Mk sample barcode and Illumina barcodes. TruSeq adapter sequences and Illumina sample barcodes were added in two successive PCR steps. The Illumina HiSeq platform was used with custom primers to sequence TCR alpha and beta cDNA libraries. Turning to the authors' computational methods: MiGEC processed the raw reads to extract unique molecular identifiers, while MiXCR was used to determine the CDR3 positions. Recombination models were inferred per individual with the repgenHMM and IGoR tools using an EM algorithm. Shared clonotypes were analyzed with the tcR package in R, and sharing was normalized by the product of cloneset sizes. Out-of-frame nonproductive sequences were analyzed to study raw recombination free of thymic and clonal selection effects. TCRdb reprocessed the public reads (quality trimming at Q25 with fastp, clone calling with MiXCR) and kept in-frame beta chains. When rows share a CDR3 protein, they turn into one entry using the most common DNA and genes. The V and J calls reflect TCRdb's pipeline rather than the authors' work. The table for this sample lists roughly 280,000 distinct CDR3 sequences; roughly 9% of them were counted only once. The ten top clones hold roughly 6.4% of the sample.

Separately, the same data were catalogued under a study of yellow fever vaccine responses in identical twins. The second investigation adds: The authors reported that the T cell response to vaccination in identical twins appeared partly convergent and partly personalized. In the study, vaccine-responding T cell clones were precisely tracked in identical twins.

Sequenced sample: CD8+ T cells sorted from blood. The sequence derives from a young woman in good health.

The sequence in DNA is TGTGCCAGCACAATGTTAGCGGGGGGACCCTCGAACACCGGGGAGCTGTTTTTT. Translated, it reads CASTMLAGGPSNTGELFF. The chain is encoded by TRBV12-3 or TRBV12-4 joined to TRBJ2-2, with 10 central nucleotides matching TRBD2. Germline trimming amounts to 7 bases on V and 0 bases on J, with 11 as the count of junction bases outside the gene matches. CDR3 length: 18 amino acids, cysteine to phenylalanine. Of all the DNA, just the CDR3 is kept, 54 bases in frame from base 1.